The present entry profiles one T cell receptor (beta chain) with its context. The sample belongs to a study of blood T cell repertoires in COVID-19. Trimming took 0 bases from V and 7 from J; bases not matched to a gene: 11. The CDR3 contains 18 residues. Germline V gene sequence: CDR1 PRHDT, CDR2 FYEKMQ (reference sequence). Profiling relied on immunoSEQ multiplex PCR, and the TCRdb table lists in-frame clones only, not all of them. The sample contains roughly 130,000 clones, 70% to 90% of which appear only once. The chain has TRBV13 and TRBJ2-2, with 10 nucleotides matching TRBD2. The receptor comes from a woman aged 60-75 years with acute or convalescent COVID-19. Sequenced: peripheral blood. The CDR3 DNA reads TGTGCCAGCAGCTTAGGGGCTAGCGGGAGCCTAGTCGGCGGGGAGCTGTTTTTT. Its protein is CASSLGASGSLVGGELFF.